The 17 T cell receptor beta chains below come from one sample, sequenced in a study of T cells in Graves' hyperthyroidism and ophthalmopathy. Amplification of TCR beta CDR3 regions used RNA as the template. Carried out on the TCR CDR3, a first-round RT-PCR used the HTBI primer set. TCRdb re-called the multiplex PCR reads through MiXCR, storing one row per CDR3 protein. The data hold about 320,000 distinct CDR3 sequences, with 15% to 20% observed a single time. The sample was blood. All receptors derive from a man aged 30 to 45 with Graves' hyperthyroidism.

At least ten counts were recorded for this clonotype. The CDR3 sequence is CASSLLYSGGTEAFF. CDR3 sequence (DNA): TGTGCCAGCAGTTTATTGTACTCGGGTGGCACTGAAGCTTTCTTT. This sequence joins TRBV27 and TRBJ1-1; D call uncertain. CDR1 MNHEY and CDR2 SMNVEV come from the germline V gene (reference sequence). CDR3 length equals 15 residues. V shed 1 base and J shed 4 bases, with 13 bases lying between them.

This clonotype occurred many times. V usage is TRBV11-2 and J usage is TRBJ2-2; no clear D. The CDR3 runs to 15 residues. Germline assignment: CDR1 SGHAT and CDR2 FQNNGV. Trimming removed 5 bases from V and 1 base from J, with 11 bases in between. The CDR3 region has the DNA TGTGCCAGCAGCCTCCGATACCAGAACACCGGGGAGCTGTTTTTT. This translates into CASSLRYQNTGELFF.

A few counts support this clonotype. The chain combines TRBV14 with TRBJ2-3; weak D call: TRBD2 (5 bases). This CDR3 has 16 residues. V lost 1 base to trimming and J lost 4 bases, with 15 bases between them. The germline CDR1 and CDR2 sequences are SGHDN and FVKESK. The DNA for the CDR3 is TGTGCCAGCAGCCAAGCGGCAGACTACGATCCAGATACGCAGTATTTT. Amino acid sequence: CASSQAADYDPDTQYF. Complete variable domain (other parts from reference TRBV14 and TRBJ2-3): EAGVTQFPSHSVIEKGQTVTLRCDPISGHDNLYWYRRVMGKEIKFLLHFVKESKQDESGMPNNRFLAERTGGTYSTLKVQPAELEDSGVYFCASSQAADYDPDTQYFGPGTRLTVL.

This clonotype was found a few times. V is TRBV30 and J is TRBJ1-3, with D hard to call. This CDR3 has 14 residues. Between the trimmed V and J ends, which lost 2 bases and 2 bases, there was a span of 10 bases. In germline, CDR1 is GTSNPN, CDR2 SVGIG (reference sequence). The CDR3 region has the DNA TGTGCCTGGAGTCTCCGGACGACTGGAAACACCATATATTTT. Residues: CAWSLRTTGNTIYF.

The chain joins TRBV27 to TRBJ2-3; TRBD2 agrees at 8 bases. V trimming: 0 bases; J trimming: 1 base; junction bases outside the gene matches: 3. The V gene's germline CDR1 is MNHEY and CDR2 SMNVEV (reference sequence). The CDR3 is 16 amino acids. The CDR3 bases are TGTGCCAGCAGTTTATCCCCGGGGGGGGGCACAGATACGCAGTATTTT. Protein: CASSLSPGGGTDTQYF.

This clonotype showed up many times. The rearrangement links TRBV7-2 to TRBJ1-5, with 8 bases matching TRBD1. After removal of 1 base from V and 2 bases from J, the junction contained 7 bases not matched to a gene. Germline V CDR1 and CDR2: SGHTA, FQGNSA. The CDR3 sequence is 17 residues long. Here the CDR3 DNA reads TGTGCCAGCAGCTTAGTACAGGGGGAGTGGGGCAATCAGCCCCAGCATTTT. Protein: CASSLVQGEWGNQPQHF.

This clonotype was picked up many times. The chain is built from TRBV11-2 and TRBJ2-1, with unresolved D. Germline values: CDR1 SGHAT, CDR2 FQNNGV. V was pared by 2 bases and J by 5 bases, with 13 bases between. The CDR3 is made up of 15 amino acids. The CDR3 spells CASSLSPDGDNEQFF. DNA of the CDR3: TGTGCCAGCAGCTTAAGCCCGGACGGAGACAATGAGCAGTTCTTC.

The chain is built from TRBV5-5 and TRBJ1-6, with D hard to call. The CDR3 is made up of 14 amino acids. The ends were cut back, 4 bases at V and 10 bases at J, with 15 bases in the middle. Looked up from germline, CDR1 is SGHKS and CDR2 is YYEKEE (reference sequence). CDR3 coding DNA: TGTGCCAGCAGCCCCCACGGCGGAGGCTCACCCCTCCACTTT. Translating it yields CASSPHGGGSPLHF. The entire variable domain, with the rest obtained from reference TRBV5-5 and TRBJ1-6, is as follows: DAGVTQSPTHLIKTRGQQVTLRCSPISGHKSVSWYQQVLGQGPQFIFQYYEKEERGRGNFPDRFSARQFPNYSSELNVNALLLGDSALYLCASSPHGGGSPLHFGNGTRLTVT.

This clonotype was observed a handful of times. This chain joins TRBV7-9 and TRBJ2-1; unclear D gene. CDR1 SEHNR and CDR2 FQNEAQ come from the germline V gene (reference sequence). V lost 3 bases and J 8 bases, leaving 5 bases between the germline ends. The CDR3 runs 11 residues. CDR3 coding DNA: TGTGCCAGCAGCTTCGCGGATGAGCAGTTCTTC. Its protein is CASSFADEQFF.

This clonotype was detected many times. The rearrangement joins TRBV5-1 to TRBJ2-1, with TRBD2 as a possible D gene (5 bases). Germline CDR1 SGHRS, CDR2 YFSETQ. V shed 3 bases and J shed 7 bases, with 14 bases lying between them. The CDR3 covers 14 residues. Here the CDR3 reads CASSSQTTGNEQFF. CDR3 coding DNA: TGCGCCAGCAGCTCGCAGACCACGGGGAATGAGCAGTTCTTC.

At least ten counts were recorded for this clonotype. The V gene is TRBV28, the J gene TRBJ2-3; D unclear. The CDR3 is made up of 15 amino acids. The V gene lost 6 bases and the J gene lost 3 bases, with 16 bases spanning the gap. Germline V gene data show CDR1 as MDHEN and CDR2 as SYDVKM. The DNA of the CDR3 is TGTGCCAGCAGAAGCCAACGCGAAGGAACAGATACGCAGTATTTT. Amino acid sequence: CASRSQREGTDTQYF.

This clonotype was seen many times. The V and J genes are TRBV7-2 and TRBJ2-6; D remains ambiguous. Per germline, CDR1 SGHTA and CDR2 FQGNSA. With 1 base removed from V and 4 bases from J, the gap between germline ends came to 11 bases. The CDR3 is 16 residues long. The CDR3 DNA reads TGTGCCAGCAGCTTAGGACGCCCTGGGGGGGCCAACGTCCTGACTTTC. Translation gives CASSLGRPGGANVLTF.

About this clonotype itself: No conserved phenylalanine or tryptophan is present at the end of the CDR3, so a read error is the likely explanation. The rearrangement uses TRBV6-1 and TRBJ2-1, with D perhaps matching TRBD1 or TRBD2 (6 bases each). This CDR3 region has 16 residues. Trimming pared 6 bases from V and 0 bases from J, leaving 15 bases between. Per germline, CDR1 MNHNS and CDR2 SASEGT. CDR3 nucleotide sequence: TGTGCCAGCAGCGGACCGGGGGCGGACTCCTACAATGAGCAGTTCTCC. Its translation is CASSGPGADSYNEQFS.

This clonotype has a count of ten or more. CDR3 residues: CASRAVGPRETQYF. For the CDR3, the DNA is TGTGCCAGCAGAGCCGTGGGGCCCCGAGAGACCCAGTACTTC. The chain employs TRBV2 and TRBJ2-5, with D possibly TRBD1 on 5 matching bases. The CDR3 sequence is 14 residues long. Per germline, CDR1 SNHLY and CDR2 FYNNEI. Trimming left V 6 bases short and J 4 bases short, with 15 bases between.

This clonotype was seen repeatedly, ten times or more. As DNA, the CDR3 is TGCGCCAGCAGCGCGTGGATCGGTGTAGCCAAAAACATTCAGTACTTC. Translation: CASSAWIGVAKNIQYF. This chain joins TRBV5-1 and TRBJ2-4, with D hard to call. V lost 4 bases to trimming and J lost 0 bases, with 14 bases between them. This CDR3 has 16 residues. Germline-derived CDR1 and CDR2 are SGHRS and YFSETQ.

With regard to this clonotype: A read error is possible here, since a much larger clone lies one base away. V and J are TRBV20-1 and TRBJ2-7, with 7 bases that match TRBD2. CDR3 length: 14 amino acids. Germline-derived CDR1 and CDR2 are DFQATT and SNEGSKA (reference sequence). Here the CDR3 reads CSARERGRSYERYF. The CDR3 DNA follows: TGCAGTGCTAGGGAGCGGGGTCGCTCCTACGAGCGGTACTTC.

This clonotype was recorded a few times. The V gene is TRBV7-2, the J gene TRBJ1-1; 7 nucleotides agree with TRBD1. Looked up from germline, CDR1 is SGHTA and CDR2 is FQGNSA. J lost 2 bases, V lost 1 base, and 4 bases had no gene match. The CDR3 has 15 residues. CDR3 DNA: TGTGCCAGCAGCTTAGGGGGACAGCTCAACACTGAAGCTTTCTTT. It yields the protein CASSLGGQLNTEAFF.